The clone carrying this TCR beta chain was detected many times. What it recognizes is unknown. The sample originates from a study of neurological immune-mediated disorders. J lost 1 base, V lost 7 bases, and 3 bases had no gene match. Germline CDR1 is DFQATT and CDR2 is SNEGSKA (reference sequence). CDR3 size: 13 residues. With 10-nucleotide random UMIs included, cDNA was synthesized by 5'RACE. TCRdb passed the 5' RACE reads through MiXCR, listing each CDR3 protein once. The table includes 69,000 or so distinct CDR3 sequences, roughly 4.9% detected once. Study results and limitations: The study found the most TCR clonal expansion in HTLV-1-associated myelopathy and the least in multiple sclerosis, below healthy controls. Association with the multiple sclerosis repertoire cluster was not found for any clinical or MRI feature. Subjects shared no identical expanded-clone CDR3 amino acid sequences, suggesting private TCR-beta repertoires in all groups.

The sample consisted of PBMCs. The chain is built from TRBV20-1 and TRBJ2-7; 11 bases line up with TRBD2. This TCR derives from a woman in her 70s with multiple sclerosis. CDR3 in amino acids: CSVGTSGSYEQYF. The CDR3 nucleotides read TGCAGTGTTGGGACTAGCGGATCCTACGAGCAGTACTTC.